This T cell receptor beta chain came from a study of OX40 agonist ivuxolimab in advanced cancers. Regarding the study in general: The costimulatory receptor OX40 (CD134) was targeted by ivuxolimab, a fully human IgG2 agonistic monoclonal antibody. Intravenous ivuxolimab was administered to patients every 2 weeks at six dose levels: 0.01, 0.1, 0.3, 1.5, 3 and 10 mg/kg. Among the approximately 50 dose-escalation patients, about 20 had hepatocellular carcinoma, roughly 15 melanoma, 9 renal cell carcinoma and 9 head and neck cancer. In the dose-escalation cohort, 65% to 85% of patients were male, and the mean age was roughly 60 years with a range of about 20 to 90. Prior anti-PD-1, anti-PD-L1 or anti-CTLA-4 therapy was permitted, and 40% of dose-escalation patients had received checkpoint inhibitors. Three dose-escalation patients achieved partial responses, one with hepatocellular carcinoma and two with cutaneous melanoma. Peripheral TCRbeta sequencing aimed to test whether ivuxolimab altered TCR sequence diversity and caused clonal T-cell expansion. The monotherapy dose-escalation portion (N of about 57 patients) of the phase I ivuxolimab trial is reported in the paper.

About this clone itself: It has no known antigen specificity. Base qualities were left out, and no much larger clone turns up one base away.

Patients with a history of autoimmune disease or receiving systemic immunosuppression were excluded from the trial. Peripheral blood for TCR sequencing was drawn from every dose cohort at baseline, at cycle 4 day 1 and at cycle 7 day 1. The samples were taken from a phase I, first-in-human, multicenter, open-label dose-escalation trial of ivuxolimab. Adults with locally advanced or metastatic melanoma, renal cell carcinoma, hepatocellular carcinoma or head and neck squamous cell carcinoma were enrolled in the trial. Before TCR sequencing, CD4+ T cells and CD8+ T cells were sorted from peripheral blood as separate populations. Genomic DNA was isolated from the sorted cells so that the TCRbeta CDR3 region could be sequenced. The immunoSEQ Assay was used to sequence the TCRbeta CDR3 regions. TCRdb carries this immuneACCESS record with in-frame sequences only. Its versions omit some clonotypes, under half of them owing to an unresolved V gene in the studies checked, with the rest unexplained. The sample contains 70,000 to 85,000 clones, 84% of them found a single time. Around 1.1% of the sample is in the top ten clones.

Overall study results and their limits: On average, CD8+ T cells showed more expanded clones than CD4+ T cells after ivuxolimab. At doses of 0.1 to 3.0 mg/kg, clonal expansion of both CD4+ and CD8+ blood T cells was observed from baseline to week 6. In the 0.1-3.0 mg/kg groups, partial responders were among the patients with the lowest normalized peripheral clonal expansion, particularly in CD8+ T cells. Low levels of normalized T-cell clonal expansion were also seen in some patients who did not respond. Which antigens the clonally expanded peripheral T cells were specific for was not determined.

The CDR3 numbers 16 residues from cysteine through phenylalanine. Kept here is only the CDR3 DNA, which spans 48 bases and is read in frame from base 1. Germline trimming amounts to 0 bases on V and 3 bases on J, with 5 as the count of junction bases outside the gene matches. Sequences KGHSH (CDR1) and LQKENI (CDR2) are obtained from the germline V gene. The receptor comes from an adult with an advanced solid tumor such as melanoma, head and neck, liver or kidney cancer. Material: CD4+ or CD8+ T cells sorted from blood, obtained in a trial of the OX40 agonist ivuxolimab. The sequence links TRBV18 to TRBJ2-1, with 7 middle bases fitting TRBD1. The DNA reads as follows: TGTGCCAGCTCACCACCGAGACAGGGCGACTACAATGAGCAGTTCTTC. Translated, it reads CASSPPRQGDYNEQFF.